The rows below give T cell receptor beta chains drawn from one sample of a study of blood T cell repertoires in COVID-19. The repertoire was sequenced with immunoSEQ multiplex PCR; TCRdb's copy has only in-frame clones and lacks some. The repertoire consists of fewer than 700,000 clones, with about 88% occurring once and the leading ten covering about 8%. The sample comprised peripheral blood. The receptors derive from a woman between 50 and 59 years old with COVID-19, enrolled during active disease. The CDR3 runs from the conserved cysteine through the conserved F or W. A row's size may be missing; if present it is once, few, many or a size class.

-	TRBV6-5	CASSWGQGYEQYF
-	TRBV11-2	CASSLDPQQITQYF
once	TRBV30	CAWSAYHEKLFF
few	TRBV10-1	CASSDGQGNRNTIYF
-	TRBV15	CATSRDRVRTGRPEKLFF
-	TRBV19	CASSMGPLRRGRTDTQYF
-	TRBV7-9	CASSFPQGPQHF
-	TRBV29-1	CSVYEGTRWYF
-	TRBV7-2	CASSLEGAPASSYEQYF
-	TRBV5-6	CASSSQRTGGETQYF
-	TRBV30	CACLWTVGERGAEAFF
few	TRBV19	CASSPSGATNEKLFF
once	TRBV6-1	CASSESGQGYGYTF
-	TRBV28	CASSLAQGYANYGYTF
-	TRBV5-1	CASSFARPRTEAFF
-	TRBV5-1	CASSLTAGGETQYF
-	TRBV2	CASSAETRSSYEQYF
-	TRBV6-5	CASMGTGANEKLFF
-	TRBV11-3	CASSKGANEKLFF
-	TRBV6-2/TRBV6-3	CASSYRTSYNEQFF
-	TRBV5-4	CASSSRLASEQFF
once	TRBV21-1	CASSRLDRNDSYEQYF
-	TRBV18	CASSPDRGEYEQYF
-	TRBV2	CASTGDFNTGELFF
few	TRBV5-1	CASSLITGQGEAFF
-	TRBV12-1	CASSFATGPTGESPTPNTGELFF
-	TRBV19	CASTLMWGTNQPQHF
once	TRBV6-6	CAGGQADEAFF
-	TRBV29-1	CSVDRGRGGYTF
-	TRBV9	CASSVTSTATGELFF
-	TRBV30	CAWSVGGPTYEQYF
-	TRBV9	CASSPQTGSYEQYF
-	TRBV19	CASSPRHTTGANDGYTF
-	TRBV7-2	CASSSQVSTEAFF
-	TRBV5-1	CASSPLAGNNSPLHF
-	TRBV9	CASSAWTGANNEQFF
-	TRBV3-1/TRBV3-2	CASSQGEWDSSYEQYF
-	TRBV6-2/TRBV6-3	CASSDIFSSYNSPLHF
-	TRBV5-1	CASSLGQPSDGYTF
-	TRBV5-1	CASSLTTGNYEQYF
few	TRBV19	CASSTGTGGEQPQHF
-	TRBV9	CASSARTAYGYTF
-	TRBV27	CASSFSSNQPQHF
-	TRBV6-5	CASSLHRQGSQPQHF
-	TRBV11-2	CASSRRGTGLNTEAFF
-	TRBV29-1	CSVERTSGLSSYNEQFF
-	TRBV18	CASSPAPPQGANYGYTF
-	TRBV18	CASSFQGPTEGDAFF
-	TRBV5-1	CASSLADFYGYTF
-	TRBV24-1	CATSDPGPLAYGYTF